The clone carrying this T cell receptor (beta chain) was picked up a small number of times. Its antigen remains unknown. Germline CDR1 and CDR2: MGHRA and YSYEKL. Trimming shortened V by 2 bases and J by 6 bases, and 14 bases separated the two germline ends. The CDR3 spans 14 residues. The sample belongs to a study of CD8 T cells in ankylosing spondylitis. The study, taken as a whole, reports: Seven to nine highly homologous variants formed a TCR beta motif that appeared characteristic of ankylosing spondylitis blood.

MiXCR was run by TCRdb on the 5' RACE reads, yielding one entry per CDR3 protein. The sample lists around 770,000 distinct CDR3 sequences, under 20% occurring once. The chain joins TRBV4-1 to TRBJ2-7; TRBD1 might be the D (6 bases). The source is a male donor with ankylosing spondylitis. The sample consisted of blood, either unsorted or a sorted T cell fraction (not recorded which). The DNA for the CDR3 is TGCGCCAGCAGCCAACAAACGCCAGGGGTCGAGCAGTACTTC. Protein: CASSQQTPGVEQYF.